The T cell receptor (beta chain) under discussion was sequenced for a study of cytomegalovirus exposure and HLA in healthy donors. Study at large: Among the roughly 400 genotyped donors, less than 85% were placed in the Caucasian-associated ancestry cluster.

As for this clone: The antigen is not known.

Study results and limitations: Common viral pathogens seemed to be connected with several of the most significant clusters, according to a later analysis. Using a false discovery rate of 0.05, a later analysis showed that 16,951 TCR beta sequences were associated with HLA alleles. It has been reported that TCR beta sequences accurately predicted the HLA-A and HLA-B alleles of most subjects.

CDR3 length: 15 residues. CDR1 and CDR2 from the germline V gene are SEHNR and FQNEAQ (reference sequence). The V and J ends lost 5 bases and 1 base respectively, with 12 bases between them. It was with 60 Vbeta and 13 Jbeta primers that the PCR ran. Measured with immunoSEQ multiplex PCR; TCRdb has only the in-frame clones, and not every one. The table has approximately 120,000 clones, around 80% seen once. The sequencing sample was made of PBMCs. The receptor's source is a female donor in good health and CMV-seronegative. The rearrangement uses TRBV7-9 and TRBJ2-1, with D possibly matching TRBD1 (5 bases). CDR3 nucleotide sequence: TGTGCCAGCAGCCACAGGTCTCTTTCCTACAATGAGCAGTTCTTC. Amino acid sequence: CASSHRSLSYNEQFF.